Listed here are 6 T cell receptor beta chains from one sample, sequenced in a study of cytomegalovirus exposure and HLA in healthy donors (dated by TCRdb to 2017 to 2019). Libraries were built with the immunoSEQ multiplex PCR assay. For the multiplex PCR, a mixture combining 60 forward primers for TCR Vbeta segments and 13 reverse primers for TCR Jbeta segments was used. Sourced from immuneACCESS, this table was stored by TCRdb with only in-frame sequences that have V and J called. A share of the clones is absent; for the studies checked, an unresolved V gene accounts for under half, and the remainder has no known explanation. The sample table lists some 150,000 clones, approximately 76% of them with a count of one. The ten largest account for over 1.1% of the sample. The source material was PBMCs. Every receptor here comes from a man in his fifties or sixties in good health and CMV-seronegative.

The V and J genes are TRBV6-5 and TRBJ1-1, with TRBD1 identical over 8 bases. Trimming cost V 0 bases and J 6 bases; bases outside gene matches: 3. The CDR3 is 14 amino acids. Germline assignment: CDR1 MNHEY and CDR2 SVGAGI. CDR3 region: CASSYSGQGPEAFF. As DNA, the CDR3 is TGTGCCAGCAGTTACTCAGGACAGGGTCCTGAAGCTTTCTTT.

This clone has a handful of counts. V is TRBV5-1 and J is TRBJ2-3; D possibly corresponds to TRBD2 (6 bases). V was shortened by 0 bases and J by 2 bases, with 7 bases between the two germline ends. This CDR3 has 14 residues. Germline CDR1 SGHRS, CDR2 YFSETQ. The DNA of the CDR3 is TGCGCCAGCAGCTTGGGGGGGGTCACAGATACGCAGTATTTT. Amino acid sequence: CASSLGGVTDTQYF.

This chain connects TRBV2 to TRBJ2-5, with D perhaps matching TRBD1 (6 bases). This CDR3 is 12 amino acids long. The V gene's germline CDR1 is SNHLY and CDR2 FYNNEI. V lost 7 bases and J lost 0, with 6 bases in between. The CDR3 nucleotides are TGTGCCAGCAAGGGGGACCAAGAGACCCAGTACTTC. Amino acid sequence: CASKGDQETQYF.

The rearrangement links TRBV6-6 to TRBJ2-1; 11 nucleotides match TRBD2. Germline trimming cut 2 bases from V and 4 bases from J; bases unmatched to any gene: 4. The CDR3 has 16 amino acids. Per the germline V gene, CDR1 is MNHNY and CDR2 is SVGAGI (reference sequence). In DNA form, the CDR3 reads TGTGCCAGCAGTTACGGGACTAGCGGACCGTACAATGAGCAGTTCTTC. Translation gives CASSYGTSGPYNEQFF.

The gene calls are TRBV28 and TRBJ1-5; 12 nucleotides match TRBD1. Looked up from germline, CDR1 is MDHEN and CDR2 is SYDVKM. The CDR3 extends over 14 amino acids. Trimming removed 7 bases from V and 9 bases from J; junction bases left unmatched: 7. CDR3 bases: TGTGCCAGCAACCGGGACAGGGGGCTTGGGCCCCAGCATTTT. This gives the protein CASNRDRGLGPQHF.

This chain uses TRBV18 with TRBJ1-5, with 8 bases fitting TRBD1. Germline V gives CDR1 KGHSH, CDR2 LQKENI. V lost 2 bases to trimming and J lost 8 bases; unmatched junction nucleotides: 8. The CDR3 consists of 15 residues. The CDR3 sequence is CASSPRTGTGEPQHF. The CDR3 DNA follows: TGTGCCAGCTCACCAAGGACAGGGACCGGAGAGCCCCAGCATTTT.